Listed below are T cell receptor beta chains from one sample, sequenced in a study of response to subunit inactivated influenza vaccine. TCRdb analysed the RT-PCR reads with MiXCR anew, one entry per CDR3 protein. The sample has 750,000 to 850,000 distinct CDR3 sequences; around 18% are singletons. Material: PBMCs from blood, obtained 5 days after vaccination. These receptors were obtained from a man aged 50-59 years who received an inactivated influenza vaccine. Both conserved end residues are part of each CDR3. D genes are given only for firm matches. Size values are once, few and many counts, or a class for expanded clones, and some rows have none.

clone_size d_call j_call v_call cdr3_aa cdr3_nt
. . TRBJ1-6 TRBV4-2 CASSRGAGSEHSPLHF TGTGCCAGCAGCCGCGGGGCGGGGAGCGAGCATTCACCCCTCCACTTT
few TRBD2 TRBJ2-3 TRBV7-3 CASSYSGGADTQYF TGTGCCAGCAGCTATAGCGGGGGGGCAGATACGCAGTATTTT
once . TRBJ2-2 TRBV7-9 CASSFLDRTGELFF TGTGCCAGCAGCTTTTTGGATCGGACCGGGGAGCTGTTTTTT
many . TRBJ2-1 TRBV29-1 CSGAGRGSYNEQFF TGCAGCGGGGCGGGCAGGGGTTCCTACAATGAGCAGTTCTTC
few TRBD2 TRBJ2-7 TRBV9 CASSVAPGLAGAYEQYF TGTGCCAGCAGCGTAGCTCCGGGACTAGCGGGAGCCTACGAGCAGTACTTC
few TRBD1 TRBJ2-7 TRBV11-1 CASSSGTGAGEQYF TGTGCCAGCAGTTCCGGGACAGGGGCTGGAGAGCAGTACTTC
few . TRBJ2-7 TRBV3-1 CASSQTDSSYEQYF TGTGCCAGCAGCCAGACGGATAGCTCCTACGAGCAGTACTTC
. TRBD1 TRBJ2-1 TRBV11-1 CASSPGTGGLASYNEQFF TGTGCCAGCAGCCCCGGGACAGGGGGCCTGGCTTCCTACAATGAGCAGTTCTTC
. TRBD2 TRBJ2-3 TRBV15 CATSREKLAASTDTQYF TGTGCCACCAGCAGGGAAAAACTAGCGGCGAGCACAGATACGCAGTATTTT
. . TRBJ2-1 TRBV7-9 CASSLLAIEQFF TGTGCCAGCAGCTTACTAGCGATTGAGCAGTTCTTC
. . TRBJ2-6 TRBV7-2 CASSNRAGANVLTF TGTGCCAGCAGCAACCGGGCTGGGGCCAACGTCCTGACTTTC
few . TRBJ1-2 TRBV20-1 CSASAGNYGYTF TGCAGTGCTAGCGCAGGGAACTATGGCTACACCTTC
few . TRBJ2-3 TRBV7-3 CASSLSISGTSTDTQYF TGTGCCAGCAGCCTTTCGATATCCGGAACTAGCACAGATACGCAGTATTTT
. TRBD2 TRBJ2-2 TRBV11-2 CASSLWGRAGELFF TGTGCCAGCAGCTTATGGGGGAGGGCCGGGGAGCTGTTTTTT
few . TRBJ2-1 TRBV12-3/TRBV12-4 CASSKEGDEQFF TGTGCCAGCAGCAAGGAGGGAGATGAGCAGTTCTTC
many . TRBJ2-5 TRBV10-3 CAISESPGETQYF TGTGCCATCAGTGAGTCTCCAGGAGAGACCCAGTACTTC
. . TRBJ2-5 TRBV12-3/TRBV12-4 CASSLGSVGGIKETQYF TGTGCCAGCAGTTTAGGGTCCGTCGGGGGAATTAAAGAGACCCAGTACTTC
. TRBD2 TRBJ2-7 TRBV7-6 CASSPGTNPYEQYF TGTGCCAGCAGTCCCGGGACTAACCCCTACGAGCAGTACTTC
. TRBD1 TRBJ1-6 TRBV10-3 CAISEEGQGRSPLHF TGTGCCATCAGTGAGGAGGGACAGGGTCGGTCACCCCTCCACTTT
. . TRBJ2-3 TRBV20-1 CSAPAALRGGATQYF TGCAGTGCCCCAGCGGCTCTCCGAGGGGGGGCTACGCAGTATTTT
few . TRBJ2-1 TRBV20-1 CSARALAAGYYNEQFF TGCAGTGCTAGAGCCTTGGCAGCGGGCTACTACAATGAGCAGTTCTTC
. TRBD1 TRBJ2-3 TRBV12-3/TRBV12-4 CASRIGTDYTDTQYF TGTGCCAGCAGGATAGGGACAGATTACACAGATACGCAGTATTTT
many . TRBJ2-5 TRBV6-1 CASIGSQETQYF TGTGCCAGCATAGGTAGCCAAGAGACCCAGTACTTC
few TRBD1 TRBJ1-1 TRBV5-1 CASSAPTGANTEAFF TGCGCCAGCAGCGCCCCAACAGGGGCAAACACTGAAGCTTTCTTT
few . TRBJ2-5 TRBV9 CASSVGGTHQETQYF TGTGCCAGCAGCGTAGGTGGGACCCACCAAGAGACCCAGTACTTC
many . TRBJ2-7 TRBV10-3 CAISESLLAHEQYF TGTGCCATCAGTGAGTCTCTTCTAGCCCACGAGCAGTACTTC
. . TRBJ1-2 TRBV29-1 CSVLEEHYGYTF TGCAGCGTCTTGGAGGAACACTATGGCTACACCTTC
many . TRBJ2-1 TRBV5-6 CASNSFDRYEQFF TGTGCCAGCAATAGCTTTGATCGGTATGAGCAGTTCTTC
. . TRBJ2-3 TRBV20-1 CSASLLGTDTQYF TGCAGTGCTAGCTTACTAGGTACAGATACGCAGTATTTT
few TRBD1 TRBJ2-2 TRBV7-2 CASSPGTGGLGELFF TGTGCCAGCAGCCCCGGGACAGGGGGCCTCGGGGAGCTGTTTTTT
few TRBD2 TRBJ2-5 TRBV7-2 CASSLSGLAAETQYF TGTGCCAGCAGCCTCTCGGGACTAGCGGCGGAGACCCAGTACTTC
few . TRBJ2-1 TRBV20-1 CSARSDRNNEQFF TGCAGTGCTAGATCGGACCGCAACAATGAGCAGTTCTTC
. . TRBJ1-4 TRBV6-1 CASSQAFATTLDEKLFF TGTGCCAGCAGCCAGGCTTTTGCCACGACCCTGGATGAAAAACTGTTTTTT
. TRBD1 TRBJ2-5 TRBV29-1 CSVRTIRDRGETQYF TGCAGCGTTCGGACGATCCGGGACAGGGGAGAGACCCAGTACTTC
. TRBD2 TRBJ2-1 TRBV11-2 CASSLDWLAGDQQFF TGTGCCAGCAGCTTAGATTGGCTAGCGGGAGATCAGCAGTTCTTC
few . TRBJ2-5 TRBV20-1 CSAPPRQRETQYF TGCAGTGCCCCTCCGAGACAGCGAGAGACCCAGTACTTC
few . TRBJ2-7 TRBV7-2 CASSFHRGGYEQYF TGTGCCAGCAGCTTCCACCGGGGAGGCTACGAGCAGTACTTC
few . TRBJ2-7 TRBV20-1 CSASDRDYYEQYF TGCAGTGCTTCGGACAGGGACTACTACGAGCAGTACTTC
. TRBD2 TRBJ2-5 TRBV11-1 CASSPGTSGSLQETQYF TGTGCCAGCAGCCCAGGGACTAGCGGGAGCCTCCAAGAGACCCAGTACTTC
. TRBD1 TRBJ2-4 TRBV28 CASSRGTGAKNIQYF TGTGCCAGCAGCCGTGGGACAGGGGCCAAAAACATTCAGTACTTC
few TRBD1 TRBJ1-1 TRBV18 CASSPGQGVEAFF TGTGCCAGCTCACCGGGACAGGGAGTTGAAGCTTTCTTT
. . TRBJ2-1 TRBV3-1 CASSQPGSHNEQFF TGTGCCAGCAGCCAACCGGGCAGTCACAATGAGCAGTTCTTC
. . TRBJ1-5 TRBV24-1 CATRPGGVGNQPQHF TGTGCCACCAGACCCGGGGGAGTGGGCAATCAGCCCCAGCATTTT
few . TRBJ2-3 TRBV6-1 CASTLAGDRDTQYF TGTGCCAGCACCTTGGCAGGGGATAGAGATACGCAGTATTTT
. TRBD1 TRBJ2-1 TRBV5-1 CASSLTASGTGAYRTYNEQFF TGCGCCAGCAGCTTGACCGCGTCCGGGACAGGGGCCTACCGCACCTACAATGAGCAGTTCTTC
. . TRBJ2-2 TRBV15 CATSREPSVNTGELFF TGTGCCACCAGCAGAGAACCTAGCGTGAACACCGGGGAGCTGTTTTTT
. . TRBJ2-2 TRBV7-9 CASSLGQGSHTGELFF TGTGCCAGCAGCTTAGGGCAGGGAAGTCACACCGGGGAGCTGTTTTTT
few . TRBJ1-6 TRBV3-1 CASSQSGAVNSPLHF TGTGCCAGCAGCCAATCCGGGGCGGTGAATTCACCCCTCCACTTT
many . TRBJ2-6 TRBV5-8 CASSAGGANVLTF TGTGCCAGCTCCGCGGGGGGGGCCAACGTCCTGACTTTC
. . TRBJ1-1 TRBV7-9 CASSFKRGDTEAFF TGTGCCAGCAGCTTCAAAAGGGGGGACACTGAAGCTTTCTTT
. . TRBJ2-3 TRBV5-1 CASSPSPGTQYF TGCGCCAGCAGCCCCTCTCCAGGTACGCAGTATTTT
. . TRBJ2-7 TRBV29-1 CSVGVAGNYEQYF TGCAGCGTTGGAGTGGCGGGAAATTACGAGCAGTACTTC
many TRBD1 TRBJ1-1 TRBV12-3/TRBV12-4 CASSPGQGFTEAFF TGTGCCAGCAGTCCGGGACAGGGATTCACTGAAGCTTTCTTT
few TRBD1 TRBJ1-1 TRBV18 CASSLTHQTGGKAEAFF TGTGCCAGCTCACTTACTCATCAGACAGGGGGCAAAGCTGAAGCTTTCTTT
. . TRBJ2-3 TRBV5-1 CASSLAVRGGTDTQYF TGCGCCAGCAGCTTGGCAGTCAGGGGGGGGACAGATACGCAGTATTTT
. . TRBJ1-1 TRBV6-2/TRBV6-3 CASSYSPVWDTEAFF TGTGCCAGCAGTTACTCTCCGGTATGGGACACTGAAGCTTTCTTT
many . TRBJ2-7 TRBV7-3 CASSSGLNNEQYF TGTGCCAGCAGCTCAGGACTGAATAACGAGCAGTACTTC
few TRBD1 TRBJ2-7 TRBV20-1 CSASPKQGRSARQYF TGCAGTGCTAGCCCAAAACAGGGGCGATCCGCCCGGCAGTACTTC
few TRBD1 TRBJ1-4 TRBV20-1 CSANRGREEKLFF TGCAGTGCCAACAGGGGGCGAGAGGAAAAACTGTTTTTT